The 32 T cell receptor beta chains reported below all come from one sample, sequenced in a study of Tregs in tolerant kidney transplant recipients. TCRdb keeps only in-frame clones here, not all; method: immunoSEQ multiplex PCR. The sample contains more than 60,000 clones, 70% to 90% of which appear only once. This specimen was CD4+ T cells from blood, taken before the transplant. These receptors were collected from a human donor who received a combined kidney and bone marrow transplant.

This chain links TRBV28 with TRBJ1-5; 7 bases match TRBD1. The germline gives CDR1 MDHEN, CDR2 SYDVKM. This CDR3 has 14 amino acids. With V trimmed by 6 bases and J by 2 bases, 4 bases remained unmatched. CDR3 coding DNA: TGTGCCAGCAGCTTCGGGACAGGCAATCAGCCCCAGCATTTT. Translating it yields CASSFGTGNQPQHF.

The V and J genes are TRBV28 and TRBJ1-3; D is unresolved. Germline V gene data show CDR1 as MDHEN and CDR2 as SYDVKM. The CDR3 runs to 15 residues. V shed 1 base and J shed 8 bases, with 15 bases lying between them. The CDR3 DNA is TGTGCCAGCAGTTTATCCCCAACGGGGAGGGACACCATATATTTT. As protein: CASSLSPTGRDTIYF.

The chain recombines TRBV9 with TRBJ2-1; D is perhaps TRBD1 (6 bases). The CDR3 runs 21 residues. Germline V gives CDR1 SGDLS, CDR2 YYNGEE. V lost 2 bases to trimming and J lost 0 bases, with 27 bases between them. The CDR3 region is CASSVKLFSGTRESSYNEQFF. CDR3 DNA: TGTGCCAGCAGCGTGAAGCTCTTTTCCGGGACAAGGGAAAGCTCCTACAATGAGCAGTTCTTC.

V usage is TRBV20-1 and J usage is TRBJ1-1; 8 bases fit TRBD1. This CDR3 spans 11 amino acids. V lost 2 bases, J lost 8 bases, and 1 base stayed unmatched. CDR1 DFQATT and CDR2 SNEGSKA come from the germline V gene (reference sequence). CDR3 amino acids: CSARRDREAFF. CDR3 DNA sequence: TGCAGTGCTAGACGGGACAGGGAAGCTTTCTTT.

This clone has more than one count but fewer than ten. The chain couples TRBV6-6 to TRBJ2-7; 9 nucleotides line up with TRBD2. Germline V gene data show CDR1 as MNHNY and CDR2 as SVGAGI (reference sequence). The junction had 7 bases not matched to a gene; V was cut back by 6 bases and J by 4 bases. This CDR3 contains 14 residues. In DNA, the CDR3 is TGTGCCAGCAGCCATCCGGGACTAGCATACGAGCAGTACTTC. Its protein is CASSHPGLAYEQYF.

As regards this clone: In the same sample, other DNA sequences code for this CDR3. The CDR3 loop reads CASSLGQNTGELFF. The CDR3 region has the DNA TGTGCCAGCAGCCTCGGACAGAACACCGGGGAGCTGTTTTTT. The genes are TRBV7-9 and TRBJ2-2, with D possibly TRBD1 on 5 matching bases. This CDR3 region has 14 residues. V lost 5 bases and J lost 1, with 8 bases in between. CDR1 SEHNR and CDR2 FQNEAQ come from the germline V gene (reference sequence).

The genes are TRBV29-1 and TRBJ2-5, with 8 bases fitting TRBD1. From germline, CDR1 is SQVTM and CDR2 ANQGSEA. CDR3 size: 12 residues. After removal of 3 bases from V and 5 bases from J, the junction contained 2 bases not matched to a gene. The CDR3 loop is CSVDRGRETQYF. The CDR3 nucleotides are TGCAGCGTTGACAGGGGGCGGGAGACCCAGTACTTC.

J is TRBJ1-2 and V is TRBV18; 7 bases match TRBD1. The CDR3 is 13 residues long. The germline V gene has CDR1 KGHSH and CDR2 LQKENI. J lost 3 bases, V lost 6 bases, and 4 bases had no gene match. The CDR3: CASSAGTDYGYTF. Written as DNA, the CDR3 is TGTGCCAGCTCCGCCGGGACAGACTATGGCTACACCTTC.

CDR3 sequence reads: CASSPRWGQANYGYTF. CDR3 sequence (DNA): TGTGCCAGCAGCCCAAGGTGGGGACAGGCAAACTATGGCTACACCTTC. The J gene is TRBJ1-2, the V gene TRBV9; 8 bases align to TRBD1. Per the germline V gene, CDR1 is SGDLS and CDR2 is YYNGEE. J was trimmed by 2 bases and V by 4 bases; bases with no gene match: 10. CDR3 length equals 16 residues.

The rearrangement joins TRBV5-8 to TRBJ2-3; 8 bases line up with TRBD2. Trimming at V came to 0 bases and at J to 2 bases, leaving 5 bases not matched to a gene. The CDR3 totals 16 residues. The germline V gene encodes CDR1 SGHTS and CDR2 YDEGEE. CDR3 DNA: TGTGCCAGCAGCTTGGGATTCGGGAGGGTCACAGATACGCAGTATTTT. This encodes CASSLGFGRVTDTQYF.

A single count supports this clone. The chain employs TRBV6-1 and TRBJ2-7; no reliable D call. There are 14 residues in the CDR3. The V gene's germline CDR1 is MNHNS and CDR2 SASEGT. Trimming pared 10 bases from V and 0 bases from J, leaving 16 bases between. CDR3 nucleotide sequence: TGTGCCACCCACCTGTTTGAGAGCTCCTACGAGCAGTACTTC. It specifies CATHLFESSYEQYF.

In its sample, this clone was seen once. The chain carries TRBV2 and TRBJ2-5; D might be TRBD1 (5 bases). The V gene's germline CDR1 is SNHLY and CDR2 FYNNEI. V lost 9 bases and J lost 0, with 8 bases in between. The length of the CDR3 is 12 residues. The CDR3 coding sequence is TGTGCCAGTAAGGACAACCAAGAGACCCAGTACTTC. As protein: CASKDNQETQYF.

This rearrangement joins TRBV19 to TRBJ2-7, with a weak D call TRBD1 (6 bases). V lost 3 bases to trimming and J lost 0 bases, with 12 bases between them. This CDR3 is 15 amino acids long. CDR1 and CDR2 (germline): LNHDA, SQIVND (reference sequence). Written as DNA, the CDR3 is TGTGCCAGTAGTATTGTGGACAGACCCTCCTACGAGCAGTACTTC. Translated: CASSIVDRPSYEQYF.

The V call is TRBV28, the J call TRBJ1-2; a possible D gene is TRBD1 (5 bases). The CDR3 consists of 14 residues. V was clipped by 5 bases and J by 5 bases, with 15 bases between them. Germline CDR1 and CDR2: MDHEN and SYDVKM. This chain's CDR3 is CASSPGTGGYGYTF. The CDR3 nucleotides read TGTGCCAGCAGTCCCGGGACGGGGGGATATGGCTACACCTTC.

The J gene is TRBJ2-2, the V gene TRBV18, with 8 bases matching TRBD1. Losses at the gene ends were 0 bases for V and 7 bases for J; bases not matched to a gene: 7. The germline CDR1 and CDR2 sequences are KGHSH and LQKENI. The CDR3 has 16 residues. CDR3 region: CASSPPSGGFGGELFF. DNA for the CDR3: TGTGCCAGCTCACCACCTTCAGGGGGCTTTGGCGGGGAGCTGTTTTTT.

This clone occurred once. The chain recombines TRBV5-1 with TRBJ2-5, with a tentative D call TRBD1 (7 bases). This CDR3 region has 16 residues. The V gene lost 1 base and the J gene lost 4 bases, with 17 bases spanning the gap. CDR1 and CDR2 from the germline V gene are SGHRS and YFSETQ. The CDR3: CASSLSGDRAIETQYF. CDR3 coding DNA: TGCGCCAGCAGCTTGTCGGGAGACAGGGCGATAGAGACCCAGTACTTC.

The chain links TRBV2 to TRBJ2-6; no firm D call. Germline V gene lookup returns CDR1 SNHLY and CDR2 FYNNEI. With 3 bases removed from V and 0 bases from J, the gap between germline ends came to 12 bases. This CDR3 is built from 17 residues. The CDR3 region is CASSDGWVGSGANVLTF. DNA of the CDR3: TGTGCCAGCAGTGACGGGTGGGTGGGCTCTGGGGCCAACGTCCTGACTTTC.

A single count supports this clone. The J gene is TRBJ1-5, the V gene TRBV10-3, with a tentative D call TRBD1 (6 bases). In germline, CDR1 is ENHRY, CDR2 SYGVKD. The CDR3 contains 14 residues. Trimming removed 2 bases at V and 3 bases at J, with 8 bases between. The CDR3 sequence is CAISEAGANQPQHF. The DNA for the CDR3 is TGTGCCATCAGTGAGGCAGGGGCCAATCAGCCCCAGCATTTT.

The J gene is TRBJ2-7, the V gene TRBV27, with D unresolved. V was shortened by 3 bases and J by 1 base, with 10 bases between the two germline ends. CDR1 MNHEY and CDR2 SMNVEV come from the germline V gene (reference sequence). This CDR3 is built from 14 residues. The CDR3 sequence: CASSFATDSYEQYF. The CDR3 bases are TGTGCCAGCAGTTTCGCGACTGATTCCTACGAGCAGTACTTC.

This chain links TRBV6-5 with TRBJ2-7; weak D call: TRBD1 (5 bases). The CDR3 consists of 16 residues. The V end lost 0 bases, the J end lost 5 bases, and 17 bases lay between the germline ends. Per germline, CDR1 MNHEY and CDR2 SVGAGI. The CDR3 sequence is CASSYSQAPFLDEQYF. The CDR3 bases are TGTGCCAGCAGTTACTCACAGGCACCGTTTCTTGACGAGCAGTACTTC.

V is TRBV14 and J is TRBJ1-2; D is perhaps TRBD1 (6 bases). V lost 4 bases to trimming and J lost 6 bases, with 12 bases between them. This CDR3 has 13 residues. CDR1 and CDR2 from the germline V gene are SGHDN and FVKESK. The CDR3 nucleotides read TGTGCCAGCAGCCTCAGGGGCGATCATGGCTACACCTTC. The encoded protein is CASSLRGDHGYTF. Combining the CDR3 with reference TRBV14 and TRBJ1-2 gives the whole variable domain EAGVTQFPSHSVIEKGQTVTLRCDPISGHDNLYWYRRVMGKEIKFLLHFVKESKQDESGMPNNRFLAERTGGTYSTLKVQPAELEDSGVYFCASSLRGDHGYTFGSGTRLTVV.

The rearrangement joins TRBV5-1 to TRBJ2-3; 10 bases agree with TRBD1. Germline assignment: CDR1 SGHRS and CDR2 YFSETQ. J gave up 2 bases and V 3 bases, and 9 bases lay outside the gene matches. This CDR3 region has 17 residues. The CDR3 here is CASSSAAGQGNTDTQYF. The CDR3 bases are TGCGCCAGCAGCTCGGCGGCGGGACAGGGGAACACAGATACGCAGTATTTT.

In DNA, the CDR3 is TGTGCCAGTAGTGTTGGGACAGGGGGCCCCCTGGACTATGGCTACACCTTC. Residues: CASSVGTGGPLDYGYTF. This sequence joins TRBV19 and TRBJ1-2, with 12 positions matching TRBD1. After removal of 5 bases from V and 3 bases from J, the junction contained 10 bases not matched to a gene. Germline CDR1 is LNHDA and CDR2 is SQIVND (reference sequence). This CDR3 region has 17 residues.

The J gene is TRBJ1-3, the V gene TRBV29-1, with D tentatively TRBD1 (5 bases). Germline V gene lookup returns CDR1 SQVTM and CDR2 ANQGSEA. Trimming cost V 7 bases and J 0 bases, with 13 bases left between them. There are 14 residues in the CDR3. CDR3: CSGGEGHSGNTIYF. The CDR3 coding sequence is TGCAGCGGGGGGGAGGGCCACTCTGGAAACACCATATATTTT. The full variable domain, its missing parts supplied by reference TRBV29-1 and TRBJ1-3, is SAVISQKPSRDICQRGTSLTIQCQVDSQVTMMFWYRQQPGQSLTLIATANQGSEATYESGFVIDKFPISRPNLTFSTLTVSNMSPEDSSIYLCSGGEGHSGNTIYFGEGSWLTVV.

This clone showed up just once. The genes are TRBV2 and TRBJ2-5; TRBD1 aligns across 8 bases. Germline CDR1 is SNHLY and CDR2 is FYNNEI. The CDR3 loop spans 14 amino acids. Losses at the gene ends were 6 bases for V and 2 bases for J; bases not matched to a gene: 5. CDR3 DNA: TGTGCCAGCAGCGGACAGGGATGGCAAGAGACCCAGTACTTC. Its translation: CASSGQGWQETQYF. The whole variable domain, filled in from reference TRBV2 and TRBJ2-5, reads EPEVTQTPSHQVTQMGQEVILRCVPISNHLYFYWYRQILGQKVEFLVSFYNNEISEKSEIFDDQFSVERPDGSNFTLKIRSTKLEDSAMYFCASSGQGWQETQYFGPGTRLLVL.

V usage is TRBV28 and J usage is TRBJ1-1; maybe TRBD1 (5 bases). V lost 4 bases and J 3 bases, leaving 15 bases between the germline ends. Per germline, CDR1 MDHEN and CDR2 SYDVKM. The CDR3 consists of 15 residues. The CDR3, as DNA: TGTGCCAGCAGTTCCGTAAAAGGAGGGGACACTGAAGCTTTCTTT. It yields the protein CASSSVKGGDTEAFF.

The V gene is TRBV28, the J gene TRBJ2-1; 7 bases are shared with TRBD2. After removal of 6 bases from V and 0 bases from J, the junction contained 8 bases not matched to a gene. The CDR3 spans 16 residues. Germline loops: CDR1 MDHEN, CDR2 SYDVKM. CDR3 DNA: TGTGCCAGCAGCGGGGCTAGCGGTAGCTCCTACAATGAGCAGTTCTTC. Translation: CASSGASGSSYNEQFF.

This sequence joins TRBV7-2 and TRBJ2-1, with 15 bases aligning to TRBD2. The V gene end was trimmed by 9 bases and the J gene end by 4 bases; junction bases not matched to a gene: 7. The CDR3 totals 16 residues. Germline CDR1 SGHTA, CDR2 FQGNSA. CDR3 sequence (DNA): TGTGCCAGTAAGGGACTAGCGGGAGGCGGGTACAATGAGCAGTTCTTC. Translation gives CASKGLAGGGYNEQFF.

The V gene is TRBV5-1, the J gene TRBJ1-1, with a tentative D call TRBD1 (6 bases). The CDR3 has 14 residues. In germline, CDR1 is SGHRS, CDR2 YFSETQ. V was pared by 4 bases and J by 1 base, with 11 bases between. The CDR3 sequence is CASSPDSWNTEAFF. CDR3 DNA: TGCGCCAGCAGCCCGGACAGCTGGAACACTGAAGCTTTCTTT. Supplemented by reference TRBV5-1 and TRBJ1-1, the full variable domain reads KAGVTQTPRYLIKTRGQQVTLSCSPISGHRSVSWYQQTPGQGLQFLFEYFSETQRNKGNFPGRFSGRQFSNSRSEMNVSTLELGDSALYLCASSPDSWNTEAFFGQGTRLTVV.

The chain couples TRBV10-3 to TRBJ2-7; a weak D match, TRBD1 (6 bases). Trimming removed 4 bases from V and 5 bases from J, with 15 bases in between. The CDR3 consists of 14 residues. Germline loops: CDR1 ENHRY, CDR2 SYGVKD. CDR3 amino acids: CAISARGTFDEQYF. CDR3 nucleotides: TGTGCCATCAGTGCTAGGGGGACCTTCGACGAGCAGTACTTC.

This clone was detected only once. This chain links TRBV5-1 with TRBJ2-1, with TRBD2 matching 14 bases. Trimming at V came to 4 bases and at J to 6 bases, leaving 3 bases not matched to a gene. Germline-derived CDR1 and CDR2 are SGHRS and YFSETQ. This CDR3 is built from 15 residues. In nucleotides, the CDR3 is TGCGCCAGCAGCCCCGGGACTAGCGGGAGCAATGAGCAGTTCTTC. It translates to CASSPGTSGSNEQFF.

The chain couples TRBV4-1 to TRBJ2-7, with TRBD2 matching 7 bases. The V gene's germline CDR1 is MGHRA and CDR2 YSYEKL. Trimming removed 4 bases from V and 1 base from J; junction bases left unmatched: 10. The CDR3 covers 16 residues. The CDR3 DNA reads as TGCGCCAGCAGCCGGGTTGGGGAGGGGTTGTCCTACGAGCAGTACTTC. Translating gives CASSRVGEGLSYEQYF.